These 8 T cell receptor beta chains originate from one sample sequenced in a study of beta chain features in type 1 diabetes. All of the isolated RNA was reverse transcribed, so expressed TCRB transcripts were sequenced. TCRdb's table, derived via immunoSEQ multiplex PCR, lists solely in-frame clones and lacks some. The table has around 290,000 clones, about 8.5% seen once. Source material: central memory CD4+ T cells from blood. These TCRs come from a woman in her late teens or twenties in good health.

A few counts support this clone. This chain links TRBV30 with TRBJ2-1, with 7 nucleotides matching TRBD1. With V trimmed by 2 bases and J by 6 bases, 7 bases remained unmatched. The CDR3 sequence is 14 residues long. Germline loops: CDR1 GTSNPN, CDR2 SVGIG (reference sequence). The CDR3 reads CAWSKLGGRNEQFF. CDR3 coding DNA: TGTGCCTGGAGTAAACTAGGGGGCCGCAATGAGCAGTTCTTC.

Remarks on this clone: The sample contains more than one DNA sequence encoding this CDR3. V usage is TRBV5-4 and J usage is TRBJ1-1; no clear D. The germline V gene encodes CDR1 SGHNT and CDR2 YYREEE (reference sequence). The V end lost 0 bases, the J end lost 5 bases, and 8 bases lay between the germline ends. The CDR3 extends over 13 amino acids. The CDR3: CASSLDLGTEAFF. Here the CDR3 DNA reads TGTGCCAGCAGCTTGGATTTGGGAACTGAAGCTTTCTTT.

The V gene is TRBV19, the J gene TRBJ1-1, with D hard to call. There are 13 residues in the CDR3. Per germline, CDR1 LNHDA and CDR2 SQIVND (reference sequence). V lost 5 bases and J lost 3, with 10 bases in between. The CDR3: CASSRIGDTEAFF. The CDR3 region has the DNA TGTGCCAGTAGTCGAATTGGGGACACTGAAGCTTTCTTT.

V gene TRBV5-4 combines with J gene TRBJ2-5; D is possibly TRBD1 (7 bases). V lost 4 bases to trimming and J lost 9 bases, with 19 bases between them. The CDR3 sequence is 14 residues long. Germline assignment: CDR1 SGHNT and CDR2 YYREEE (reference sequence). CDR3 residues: CASSTWDRREAQYF. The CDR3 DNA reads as TGTGCCAGCAGCACCTGGGACAGAAGGGAGGCCCAGTACTTC.

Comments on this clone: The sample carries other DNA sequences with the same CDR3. Here the CDR3 reads CATSREPGIYNEQFF. CDR3 coding DNA: TGTGCCACCAGCAGAGAGCCAGGAATCTACAATGAGCAGTTCTTC. V usage is TRBV15 and J usage is TRBJ2-1, with unresolved D. V lost 0 bases and J 3 bases, leaving 9 bases between the germline ends. The CDR3 totals 15 residues. Looked up from germline, CDR1 is LNHNV and CDR2 is YYDKDF (reference sequence).

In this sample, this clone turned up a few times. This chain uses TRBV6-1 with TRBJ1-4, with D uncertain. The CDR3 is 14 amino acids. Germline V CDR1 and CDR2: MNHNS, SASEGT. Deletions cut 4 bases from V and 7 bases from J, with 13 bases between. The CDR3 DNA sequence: TGTGCCAGCAGTGGTAGCAGGATTGGTGAAAAACTGTTTTTT. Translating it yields CASSGSRIGEKLFF.

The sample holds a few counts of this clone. The CDR3 nucleotides are TGTGCCTGGAGTGTCGGATCCGGAGGGGGGGACGATCAGCCCCAGCATTTT. Its protein is CAWSVGSGGGDDQPQHF. The chain has TRBV30 and TRBJ1-5, with a tentative D call TRBD1 (6 bases). This CDR3 is built from 17 residues. Germline V gene data show CDR1 as GTSNPN and CDR2 as SVGIG (reference sequence). V lost 0 bases to trimming and J lost 5 bases, with 20 bases between them.

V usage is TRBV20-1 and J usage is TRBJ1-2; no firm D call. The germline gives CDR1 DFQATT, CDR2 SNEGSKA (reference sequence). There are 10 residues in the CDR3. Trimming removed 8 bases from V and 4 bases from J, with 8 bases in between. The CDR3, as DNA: TGCAGTATCGACATCTATGGCTACACCTTC. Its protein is CSIDIYGYTF.